The source of this T cell receptor beta chain is a study of regulatory T cells in long-lasting Graves disease. Overall study findings and caveats: Authors noted too few samples as a limitation. Those with persistent disease had in common more public clonotypes (about 3,000) than new patients (roughly 1,000). Repertoires from persistent disease leaned toward TRBV28, TRBJ1-2 and TRBJ2-5.

The time point: persistent/refractory GD, antithyroid drugs over 5 years with positive TRAb. RNA from PBMCs was the source of the TCR library. In each case, Graves' disease was diagnosed per American Thyroid Association guidelines. With respect to this clonotype: What it binds is not known.

Arm-PCR with iRepertoire HTBI primers amplified the CDR3 regions for these TCR beta libraries. Each CDR3 protein is one row after TCRdb ran MiXCR on the multiplex PCR reads. The sample has around 460,000 distinct CDR3 sequences, 20% to 25% seen once. CDR3 size: 14 residues. Per the germline V gene, CDR1 is SQVTM and CDR2 is ANQGSEA. After removal of 7 bases from V and 1 base from J, the junction contained 7 bases not matched to a gene. The chain links TRBV29-1 to TRBJ1-3; 7 bases match TRBD1. The sample here was peripheral blood mononuclear cells (PBMCs), taken when the disease was refractory, from a patient treated with antithyroid drugs. This receptor was taken from a female donor with Graves disease. DNA for the CDR3: TGCAGCGCGGGGACAGCGCGTTCTGGAAACACCATATATTTT. Amino acids: CSAGTARSGNTIYF.